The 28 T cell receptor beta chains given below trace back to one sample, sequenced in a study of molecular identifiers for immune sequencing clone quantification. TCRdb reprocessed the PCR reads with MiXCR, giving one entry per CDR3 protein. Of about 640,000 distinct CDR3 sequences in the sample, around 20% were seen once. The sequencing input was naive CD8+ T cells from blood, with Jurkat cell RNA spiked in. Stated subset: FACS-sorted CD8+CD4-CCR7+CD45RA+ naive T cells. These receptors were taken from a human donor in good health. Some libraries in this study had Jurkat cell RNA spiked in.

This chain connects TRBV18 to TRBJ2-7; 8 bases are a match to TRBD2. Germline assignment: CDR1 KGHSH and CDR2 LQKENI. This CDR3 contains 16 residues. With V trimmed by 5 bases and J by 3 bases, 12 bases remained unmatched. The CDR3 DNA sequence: TGTGCCAGCTCAGCCGAACCGGGACTAGTCTTCTACGAGCAGTACTTC. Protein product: CASSAEPGLVFYEQYF.

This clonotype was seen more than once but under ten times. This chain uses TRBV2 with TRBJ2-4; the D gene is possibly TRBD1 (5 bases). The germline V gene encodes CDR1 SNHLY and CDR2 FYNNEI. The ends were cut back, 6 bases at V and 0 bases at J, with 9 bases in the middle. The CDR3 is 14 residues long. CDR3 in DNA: TGTGCCAGCAGGCAGGGCGTAGCCAAAAACATTCAGTACTTC. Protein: CASRQGVAKNIQYF.

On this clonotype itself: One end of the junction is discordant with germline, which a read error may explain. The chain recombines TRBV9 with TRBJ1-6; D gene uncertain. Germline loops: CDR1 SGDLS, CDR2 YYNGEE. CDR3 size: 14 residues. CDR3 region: CAGSVSGDHSPLHF. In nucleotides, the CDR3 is TGTGCCGGCAGCGTATCTGGGGATCATTCACCCCTCCACTTT.

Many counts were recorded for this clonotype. In nucleotides, the CDR3 is TGCGCCAGCAGCCAACTTACCGGGACTAGCCTCGACGAGCAGTACTTC. It translates to CASSQLTGTSLDEQYF. The genes are TRBV4-1 and TRBJ2-7, with 9 bases fitting TRBD2. V lost 2 bases to trimming and J lost 5 bases; unmatched junction nucleotides: 10. The germline gives CDR1 MGHRA, CDR2 YSYEKL. The CDR3 length is 16 residues.

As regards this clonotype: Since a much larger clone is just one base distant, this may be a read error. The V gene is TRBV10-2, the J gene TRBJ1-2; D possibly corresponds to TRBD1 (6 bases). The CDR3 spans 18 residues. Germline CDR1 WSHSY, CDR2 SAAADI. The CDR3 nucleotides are TGCGCCAGCAGTGAGTCGAGAGCAGGGGCCGAATCTAACTATGGCCACACCTTC. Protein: CASSESRAGAESNYGHTF.

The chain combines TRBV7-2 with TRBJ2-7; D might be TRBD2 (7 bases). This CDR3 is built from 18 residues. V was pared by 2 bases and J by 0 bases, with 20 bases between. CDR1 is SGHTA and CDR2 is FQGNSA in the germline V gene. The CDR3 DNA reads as TGTGCCAGCAGCTTATCAGGACTAGTTGGGGGGGCCTCCTACGAGCAGTACTTC. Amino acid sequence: CASSLSGLVGGASYEQYF.

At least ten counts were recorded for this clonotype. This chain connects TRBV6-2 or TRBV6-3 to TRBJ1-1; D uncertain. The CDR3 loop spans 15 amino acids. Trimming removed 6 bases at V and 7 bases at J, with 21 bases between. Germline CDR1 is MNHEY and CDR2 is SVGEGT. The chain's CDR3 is CASSYDALIGNEAFF. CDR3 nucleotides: TGTGCCAGCAGCTACGACGCGCTGATAGGGAATGAAGCTTTCTTT.

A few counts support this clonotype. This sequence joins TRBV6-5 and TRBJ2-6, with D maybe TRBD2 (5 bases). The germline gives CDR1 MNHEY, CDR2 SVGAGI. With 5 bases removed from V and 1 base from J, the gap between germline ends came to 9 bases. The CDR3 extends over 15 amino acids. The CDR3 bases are TGTGCCAGCAGTAGACGGGAATCTGGGGCCAACGTCCTGACTTTC. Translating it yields CASSRRESGANVLTF.

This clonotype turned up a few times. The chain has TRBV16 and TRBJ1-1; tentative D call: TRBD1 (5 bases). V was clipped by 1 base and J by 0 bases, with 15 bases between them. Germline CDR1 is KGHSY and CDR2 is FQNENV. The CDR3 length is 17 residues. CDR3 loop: CASSQLGYWGMNTEAFF. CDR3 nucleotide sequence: TGTGCCAGCAGCCAATTGGGGTACTGGGGCATGAACACTGAAGCTTTCTTT. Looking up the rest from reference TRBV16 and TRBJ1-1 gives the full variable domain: GEEVAQTPKHLVRGEGQKAKLYCAPIKGHSYVFWYQQVLKNEFKFLISFQNENVFDETGMPKERFSAKCLPNSPCSLEIQATKLEDSAVYFCASSQLGYWGMNTEAFFGQGTRLTVV.

DNA of the CDR3: TGTGCCAGCAGCACCCCGGACAGGAACTACGAGCAGTACTTC. This sequence encodes CASSTPDRNYEQYF. This rearrangement joins TRBV5-3 to TRBJ2-7; 7 bases map to TRBD1. TRBV5-3 is assigned to the ORF class and has an uncertain function. The V and J ends lost 8 bases and 3 bases, in that order; junction bases with no gene match: 11. The CDR3 covers 14 residues.

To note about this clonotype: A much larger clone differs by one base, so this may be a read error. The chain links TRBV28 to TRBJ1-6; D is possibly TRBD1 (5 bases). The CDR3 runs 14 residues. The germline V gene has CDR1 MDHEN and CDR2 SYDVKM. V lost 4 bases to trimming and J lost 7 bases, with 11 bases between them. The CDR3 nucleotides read TGTGCCAGCAGTTGCAGGGTTAGGAATTCACCCCTCCACTTT. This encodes CASSCRVRNSPLHF. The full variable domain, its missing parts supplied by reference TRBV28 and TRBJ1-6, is DVKVTQSSRYLVKRTGEKVFLECVQDMDHENMFWYRQDPGLGLRLIYFSYDVKMKEKGDIPEGYSVSREKKERFSLILESASTNQTSMYLCASSCRVRNSPLHFGNGTRLTVT.

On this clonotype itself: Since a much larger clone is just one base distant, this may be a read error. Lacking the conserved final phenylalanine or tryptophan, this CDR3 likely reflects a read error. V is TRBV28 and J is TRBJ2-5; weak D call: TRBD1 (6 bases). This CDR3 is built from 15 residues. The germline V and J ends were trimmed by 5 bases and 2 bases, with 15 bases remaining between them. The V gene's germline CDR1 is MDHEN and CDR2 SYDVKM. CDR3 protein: CASSAYRTDQETQYS. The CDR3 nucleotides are TGTGCCAGCAGTGCTTACCGGACAGATCAAGAGACCCAGTACTCC.

The DNA for the CDR3 is TGTGCCAGCAGCTACAAAATCGGACTAGCGGGAGTGGGCACAGATACGCAGTATTTT. Its translation is CASSYKIGLAGVGTDTQYF. The chain links TRBV28 to TRBJ2-3; 13 bases line up with TRBD2. The trim removed 6 bases at V and 1 base at J, leaving 13 bases unmatched. Per the germline V gene, CDR1 is MDHEN and CDR2 is SYDVKM. This CDR3 comprises 19 residues.

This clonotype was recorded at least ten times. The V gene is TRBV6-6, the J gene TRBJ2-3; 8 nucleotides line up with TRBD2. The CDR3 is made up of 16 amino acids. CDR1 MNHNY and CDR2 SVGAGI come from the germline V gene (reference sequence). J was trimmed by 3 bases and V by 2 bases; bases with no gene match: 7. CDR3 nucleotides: TGTGCCAGCAGTTACACCGGGACTAGTTATACAGATACGCAGTATTTT. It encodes CASSYTGTSYTDTQYF.

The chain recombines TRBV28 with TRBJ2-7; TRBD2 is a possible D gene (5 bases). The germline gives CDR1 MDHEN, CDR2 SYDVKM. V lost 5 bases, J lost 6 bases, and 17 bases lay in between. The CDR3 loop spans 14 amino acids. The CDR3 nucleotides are TGTGCCAGCAGTACCCCTAGCAGCTGGACCGAGCAGTACTTC. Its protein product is CASSTPSSWTEQYF. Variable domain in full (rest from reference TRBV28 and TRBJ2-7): DVKVTQSSRYLVKRTGEKVFLECVQDMDHENMFWYRQDPGLGLRLIYFSYDVKMKEKGDIPEGYSVSREKKERFSLILESASTNQTSMYLCASSTPSSWTEQYFGPGTRLTVT.

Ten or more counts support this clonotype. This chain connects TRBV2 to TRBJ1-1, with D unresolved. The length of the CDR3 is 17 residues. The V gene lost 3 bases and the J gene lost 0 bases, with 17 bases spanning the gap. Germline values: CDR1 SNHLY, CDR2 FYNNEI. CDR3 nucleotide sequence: TGTGCCAGCAGTGAGACCACCAGCACCCTCATGAACACTGAAGCTTTCTTT. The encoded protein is CASSETTSTLMNTEAFF.

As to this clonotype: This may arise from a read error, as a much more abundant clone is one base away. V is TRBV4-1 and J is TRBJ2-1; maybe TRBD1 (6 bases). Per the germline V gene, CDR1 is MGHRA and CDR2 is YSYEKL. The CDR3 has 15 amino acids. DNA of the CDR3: TGCGCCAGCAGCCTTTCCCCGTTGGGGGCGGATGAGCGGTTCTTC. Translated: CASSLSPLGADERFF.

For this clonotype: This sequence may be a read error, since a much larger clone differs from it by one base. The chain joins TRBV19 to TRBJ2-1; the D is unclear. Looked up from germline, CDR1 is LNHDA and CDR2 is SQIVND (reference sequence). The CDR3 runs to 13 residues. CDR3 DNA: TGTGCCAGTAGTATAATTATCTACAATGAGCAGCTCTTC. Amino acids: CASSIIIYNEQLF.

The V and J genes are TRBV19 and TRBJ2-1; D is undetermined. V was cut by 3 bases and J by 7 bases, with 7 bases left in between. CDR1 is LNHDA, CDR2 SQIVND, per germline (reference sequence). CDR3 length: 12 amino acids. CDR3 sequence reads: CASSIVANEQFF. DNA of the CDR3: TGTGCCAGTAGTATTGTAGCTAATGAGCAGTTCTTC.

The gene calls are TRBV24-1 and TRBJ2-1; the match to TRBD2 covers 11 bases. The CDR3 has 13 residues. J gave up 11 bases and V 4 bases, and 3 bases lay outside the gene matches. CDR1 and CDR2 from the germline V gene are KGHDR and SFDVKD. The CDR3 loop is CATSEVTSGKQFF. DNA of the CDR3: TGTGCCACCAGTGAAGTGACTAGCGGGAAGCAGTTCTTC.

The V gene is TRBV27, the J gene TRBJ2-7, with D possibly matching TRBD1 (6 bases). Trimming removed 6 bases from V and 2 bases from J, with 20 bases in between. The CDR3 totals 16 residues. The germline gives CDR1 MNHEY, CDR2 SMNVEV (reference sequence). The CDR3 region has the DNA TGTGCCAGCAGCCTTTTGGGCGGTCAGGGGACCTACGAGCAGTACTTC. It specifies CASSLLGGQGTYEQYF.

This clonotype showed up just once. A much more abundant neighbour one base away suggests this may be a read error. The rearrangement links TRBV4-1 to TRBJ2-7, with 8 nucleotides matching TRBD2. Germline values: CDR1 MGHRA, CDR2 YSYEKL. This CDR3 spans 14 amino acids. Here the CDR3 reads CASSQQVGRDEQHF. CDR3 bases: TGCGCCAGCAGCCAGCAGGTCGGGAGGGACGAGCAGCACTTC.

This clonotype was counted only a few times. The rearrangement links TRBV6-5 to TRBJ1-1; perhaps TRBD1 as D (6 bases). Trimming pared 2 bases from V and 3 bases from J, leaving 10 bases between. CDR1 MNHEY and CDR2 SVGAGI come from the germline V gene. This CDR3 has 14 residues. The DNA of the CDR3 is TGTGCCAGCAGTTACGCAGGGGAGGACACTGAAGCTTTCTTT. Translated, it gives CASSYAGEDTEAFF.

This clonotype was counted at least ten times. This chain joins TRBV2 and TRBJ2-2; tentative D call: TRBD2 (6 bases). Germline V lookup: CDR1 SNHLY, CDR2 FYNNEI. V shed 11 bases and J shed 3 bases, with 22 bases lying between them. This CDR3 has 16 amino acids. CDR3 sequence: CARTTSRDSHTGELFF. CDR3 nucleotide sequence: TGTGCCCGAACTACCTCCCGGGACTCGCACACCGGGGAGCTGTTTTTT.

The CDR3 nucleotides are TGTGCCAGCAGCTTTAGTGCCCGGGGGGCGTATGACAATGAGCAGTTCTTC. It codes for CASSFSARGAYDNEQFF. The chain employs TRBV5-6 and TRBJ2-1, with a tentative D call TRBD2 (7 bases). This CDR3 is 17 amino acids long. CDR1 is SGHDT and CDR2 is YYEEEE in the germline V gene. Trimming shortened V by 2 bases and J by 5 bases, and 20 bases separated the two germline ends.

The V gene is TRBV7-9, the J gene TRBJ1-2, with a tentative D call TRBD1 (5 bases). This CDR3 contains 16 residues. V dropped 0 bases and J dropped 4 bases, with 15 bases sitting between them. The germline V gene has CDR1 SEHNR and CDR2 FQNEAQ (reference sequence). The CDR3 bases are TGTGCCAGCAGCTTAGCCTCCGGGACGGATCCCTATGGCTACACCTTC. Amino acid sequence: CASSLASGTDPYGYTF.

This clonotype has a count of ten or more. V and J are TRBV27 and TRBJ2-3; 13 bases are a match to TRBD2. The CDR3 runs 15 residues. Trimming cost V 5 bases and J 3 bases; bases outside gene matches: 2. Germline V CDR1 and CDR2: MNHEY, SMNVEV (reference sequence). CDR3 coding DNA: TGTGCCAGCAGTGCGGGACTAGCGGGAACAGATACGCAGTATTTT. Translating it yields CASSAGLAGTDTQYF.

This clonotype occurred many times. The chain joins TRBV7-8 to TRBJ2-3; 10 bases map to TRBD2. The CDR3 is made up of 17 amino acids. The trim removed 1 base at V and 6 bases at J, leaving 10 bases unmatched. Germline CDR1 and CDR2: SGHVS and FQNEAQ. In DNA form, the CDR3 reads TGTGCCAGCAGCTTAGACCCTCATAGCGGGGGGCCCGATACGCAGTATTTT. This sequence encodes CASSLDPHSGGPDTQYF.